This entry lists 22 T cell receptor beta chains sequenced from one sample in a study of molecular identifiers for immune sequencing clone quantification. Each CDR3 protein is one row after TCRdb ran MiXCR on the PCR reads. The sample has over 90,000 distinct CDR3 sequences; around 37% are singletons. The sequencing input was naive CD8+ T cells from blood, with Jurkat cell RNA spiked in. Noted subset: FACS-sorted CD8+CD4-CCR7+CD45RA+ naive T cells. Receptors originate from a human donor in good health. Some libraries in this study had Jurkat cell RNA spiked in.

As for this clonotype: A junction end diverges from the germline sequence, so it may reflect a read error. The rearrangement links TRBV5-1 to TRBJ2-5, with 10 bases aligning to TRBD2. In germline, CDR1 is SGHRS, CDR2 YFSETQ. The CDR3 runs to 16 residues. The CDR3 sequence: CASSSPTSGIQEPQYF. The CDR3 DNA follows: TGCGCCAGCAGCTCCCCAACTAGCGGGATCCAAGAGCCCCAGTACTTC.

V is TRBV7-9 and J is TRBJ2-3; no definite D call. Germline V gives CDR1 SEHNR, CDR2 FQNEAQ (reference sequence). V was shortened by 4 bases and J by 8 bases, with 13 bases between the two germline ends. There are 13 residues in the CDR3. CDR3 amino acids: CASSSTPEGTQYF. DNA for the CDR3: TGTGCCAGCAGCTCAACCCCAGAAGGTACGCAGTATTTT.

The table lists this clonotype with a few counts. The V call is TRBV19, the J call TRBJ2-1; the match to TRBD1 covers 9 bases. The trim removed 2 bases at V and 4 bases at J, leaving 3 bases unmatched. The CDR3 spans 15 residues. The V gene's germline CDR1 is LNHDA and CDR2 SQIVND (reference sequence). CDR3 in DNA: TGTGCCAGTAGTATACCCGGGACAGGGTACAATGAGCAGTTCTTC. Protein product: CASSIPGTGYNEQFF.

The V and J genes are TRBV27 and TRBJ2-1; a possible D gene is TRBD1 (6 bases). CDR1 is MNHEY, CDR2 SMNVEV, per germline (reference sequence). Trimming took off 1 base at V and 6 bases at J, with 10 bases between the two ends. The CDR3 loop spans 14 amino acids. The CDR3 protein is CASSLYRAFNEQFF. As DNA, the CDR3 is TGTGCCAGCAGTTTATACAGGGCTTTCAATGAGCAGTTCTTC.

This clonotype was observed a few times. V gene TRBV9 combines with J gene TRBJ1-4, with a possible D match to TRBD1 (5 bases). CDR3 length: 14 residues. V shed 4 bases and J shed 7 bases, with 14 bases lying between them. Germline V lookup: CDR1 SGDLS, CDR2 YYNGEE. The CDR3 DNA is TGTGCCAGCAGCTCAGGAGGGGCAGTTGAAAAACTGTTTTTT. This sequence encodes CASSSGGAVEKLFF.

V and J are TRBV7-9 and TRBJ2-3; weak D call: TRBD2 (6 bases). CDR3 size: 16 residues. The germline V gene has CDR1 SEHNR and CDR2 FQNEAQ (reference sequence). V shed 4 bases and J shed 3 bases, with 17 bases lying between them. The CDR3 loop reads CASSSPRRESTDTQYF. In nucleotides, the CDR3 is TGTGCCAGCAGCTCCCCGCGCCGGGAGAGTACAGATACGCAGTATTTT.

Notes on this clonotype: A much larger clonotype is one base distant, so this may be a read error. The rearrangement uses TRBV6-1 and TRBJ2-7; unclear D gene. Germline CDR1 and CDR2: MNHNS and SASEGT. V gave up 2 bases and J gave up 7 bases, with 15 bases separating them. This CDR3 has 14 residues. The CDR3 region has the DNA TGTGCCAGCAGTGAAAAGCAGTCCTACGGGGAGCAGTACTTC. This translates into CASSEKQSYGEQYF.

Concerning this clonotype: This is likely a read error, given that the CDR3 carries no conserved phenylalanine or tryptophan at its end. The chain joins TRBV7-2 to TRBJ2-3; D call uncertain. The V gene's germline CDR1 is SGHTA and CDR2 FQGNSA. The CDR3 covers 14 residues. The V gene lost 5 bases and the J gene lost 4 bases, with 13 bases spanning the gap. CDR3 nucleotides: TGTGCCAGCAGCAAGCCACGACTGGCAGATACGCAGTATTTA. Its translation: CASSKPRLADTQYL.

This clonotype was counted a few times. The chain uses TRBV12-3 or TRBV12-4 and TRBJ1-2; D is ambiguous. V was clipped by 5 bases and J by 5 bases, with 9 bases between them. The CDR3 is 12 amino acids. In nucleotides, the CDR3 is TGTGCCAGCAGTGGGTCCAGGTATGGCTACACCTTC. It codes for CASSGSRYGYTF.

This clonotype was counted at least ten times. V and J are TRBV6-5 and TRBJ1-2; D gene ambiguous. Germline values: CDR1 MNHEY, CDR2 SVGAGI. The V and J ends lost 2 bases and 4 bases respectively, with 14 bases between them. This CDR3 contains 15 residues. The CDR3: CASSYGPFDSYGYTF. For the CDR3, the DNA is TGTGCCAGCAGTTACGGTCCGTTCGATTCCTATGGCTACACCTTC.

The table lists this clonotype with many counts. The DNA for the CDR3 is TGTGCCAGCAGTGGACTGTGGGGCCTGAACACTGAAGCTTTCTTT. Residues: CASSGLWGLNTEAFF. The chain employs TRBV25-1 and TRBJ1-1; a possible D gene is TRBD1 (5 bases). Germline V lookup: CDR1 MGHDK, CDR2 SYGVNS. Deletions cut 4 bases from V and 0 bases from J, with 12 bases between. This CDR3 comprises 15 residues.

This clonotype was found a few times. One junction end does not reproduce the germline sequence, and a read error may be involved. This CDR3 reads CASSLGQGRYEQYF. The CDR3 DNA follows: TGTGCCAGCAGTTTGGGACAGGGGCGGTACGAGCAGTACTTC. This chain connects TRBV5-6 to TRBJ2-7; 10 nucleotides line up with TRBD1. The germline V gene encodes CDR1 SGHDT and CDR2 YYEEEE. The CDR3 length is 14 residues.

This clonotype has just a few counts. This sequence joins TRBV13 and TRBJ2-3; 8 bases fit TRBD2. The CDR3 runs to 16 residues. V was clipped by 2 bases and J by 4 bases; unmatched bases: 8. Germline CDR1 and CDR2: PRHDT and FYEKMQ (reference sequence). The CDR3 coding sequence is TGTGCCAGCAGCTTATTGACTAGCGCAAGCCCAGATACGCAGTATTTT. This sequence encodes CASSLLTSASPDTQYF.

This clonotype was observed a few times. The chain links TRBV7-9 to TRBJ2-2; no reliable D call. The CDR3 runs 15 residues. V was pared by 10 bases and J by 4 bases, with 19 bases between. CDR1 is SEHNR, CDR2 FQNEAQ, per germline (reference sequence). CDR3 nucleotide sequence: TGTGCCACCTCCACCGGAACACCGACCACCGGGGAGCTGTTTTTT. It translates to CATSTGTPTTGELFF.

This chain links TRBV12-3 or TRBV12-4 with TRBJ1-4; possibly TRBD1 for D (6 bases). This CDR3 contains 16 residues. Trimming took 4 bases from V and 3 from J, leaving 15 bases between them. The CDR3 DNA reads TGTGCCAGCAGTTCCAATCCGGGGGCGGCTAATGAAAAACTGTTTTTT. This translates into CASSSNPGAANEKLFF.

This chain joins TRBV13 and TRBJ2-2; TRBD1 might be the D (5 bases). The CDR3 totals 16 residues. V was shortened by 5 bases and J by 6 bases, with 19 bases between the two germline ends. Per the germline V gene, CDR1 is PRHDT and CDR2 is FYEKMQ (reference sequence). In nucleotides, the CDR3 is TGTGCCAGCAGCCCCACTTCTTCCTGGGGCCCCGGGGAGCTGTTTTTT. Its translation: CASSPTSSWGPGELFF.

V usage is TRBV25-1 and J usage is TRBJ2-2, with D unclear. This CDR3 has 13 residues. V lost 1 base and J 7 bases, leaving 7 bases between the germline ends. Germline V CDR1 and CDR2: MGHDK, SYGVNS. The CDR3 is CASSESFFGELFF. CDR3 nucleotides: TGTGCCAGCAGTGAATCCTTCTTCGGGGAGCTGTTTTTT.

This rearrangement joins TRBV29-1 to TRBJ1-1; D not certain. Germline-derived CDR1 and CDR2 are SQVTM and ANQGSEA. The CDR3 spans 14 residues. Trimming stripped 3 bases from V and 1 base from J, with 12 bases between. The CDR3 region is CSVDDSHGNTEAFF. CDR3 coding DNA: TGCAGCGTTGATGATTCCCATGGGAACACTGAAGCTTTCTTT.

This clonotype was detected ten times or more. This sequence joins TRBV28 and TRBJ2-3, with 7 bases matching TRBD2. There are 20 residues in the CDR3. V lost 5 bases and J lost 0; bases outside the gene matches: 20. Germline CDR1 reads MDHEN; CDR2 reads SYDVKM. The CDR3 DNA follows: TGTGCCAGCAGTACCTTTACCTGGCGGACTAGAGTCCCTAGCACAGATACGCAGTATTTT. Protein product: CASSTFTWRTRVPSTDTQYF.

This clonotype was seen only a few times. This chain connects TRBV7-9 to TRBJ2-2; tentatively, D is TRBD1 (6 bases). The germline V and J ends were trimmed by 2 bases and 6 bases, with 10 bases remaining between them. The CDR3 is made up of 14 amino acids. In germline, CDR1 is SEHNR, CDR2 FQNEAQ (reference sequence). The chain's CDR3 is CASSLLGAAGELFF. DNA of the CDR3: TGTGCCAGCAGCTTATTGGGGGCCGCCGGGGAGCTGTTTTTT. The full variable domain, completed using reference TRBV7-9 and TRBJ2-2, is DTGVSQNPRHKITKRGQNVTFRCDPISEHNRLYWYRQTLGQGPEFLTYFQNEAQLEKSRLLSDRFSAERPKGSFSTLEIQRTEQGDSAMYLCASSLLGAAGELFFGEGSRLTVL.

This clonotype was found a few times. The CDR3 reads CSAAAGANVLTF. The CDR3 region has the DNA TGCAGCGCCGCAGCTGGGGCCAACGTCCTGACTTTC. V gene TRBV29-1 combines with J gene TRBJ2-6, with D unclear. The CDR3 consists of 12 residues. The V gene's germline CDR1 is SQVTM and CDR2 ANQGSEA. V was pared by 7 bases and J by 2 bases, with 6 bases between.

This clonotype showed up many times. The chain carries TRBV29-1 and TRBJ2-5, with 9 bases identical to TRBD1. Per the germline V gene, CDR1 is SQVTM and CDR2 is ANQGSEA. After removal of 3 bases from V and 4 bases from J, the junction contained 6 bases not matched to a gene. The CDR3 has 14 amino acids. The CDR3 reads CSVEGTGLAETQYF. CDR3 in DNA: TGCAGCGTTGAGGGGACAGGGTTGGCAGAGACCCAGTACTTC.